These T cell receptor beta chains were read from a single sample in a study of PD-1 blockade in classical Hodgkin lymphoma. The data were produced by immunoSEQ multiplex PCR, yet TCRdb's version contains in-frame clones alone and is incomplete. The table lists roughly 35,000 clones, around 90% of them singletons. The source material was CD4+ T cells from blood, sampled before the fourth cycle of nivolumab. These receptors all come from a human donor with classical Hodgkin lymphoma. Both conserved end residues are part of each CDR3. D genes are given only for firm matches. Clone size is shown for a subset of rows, as once, few, many or a class of expanded clone.

J gene,clone size,D gene,V gene,CDR3 protein,CDR3 DNA
TRBJ1-1,-,-,TRBV28,CASSLWGTNTEAFF,TGTGCCAGCAGTTTATGGGGGACCAACACTGAAGCTTTCTTT
TRBJ2-5,-,TRBD2,TRBV5-1,CASSWGLAGVAGQETQYF,TGCGCCAGCAGCTGGGGACTAGCGGGAGTAGCGGGGCAAGAGACCCAGTACTTC
TRBJ2-2,-,TRBD2,TRBV11-2,CASSLGRLAGVTGELFF,TGTGCCAGCAGCTTAGGGCGACTAGCGGGAGTCACCGGGGAGCTGTTTTTT
TRBJ2-2,-,-,TRBV5-4,CASSLRGGGTNTGELFF,TGTGCCAGCAGCCTAAGGGGCGGGGGCACGAACACCGGGGAGCTGTTTTTT
TRBJ2-7,-,TRBD2,TRBV27,CASRMTSGNSYEQYF,TGTGCCAGCAGGATGACTAGCGGAAACTCCTACGAGCAGTACTTC
TRBJ2-2,few,-,TRBV6-1,CASSSVTGELFF,TGTGCCAGCAGTTCCGTCACCGGGGAGCTGTTTTTT
TRBJ2-3,-,TRBD2,TRBV28,CASSKSSGRTDTQYF,TGTGCCAGCAGTAAAAGTAGCGGGAGGACAGATACGCAGTATTTT
TRBJ1-2,-,TRBD1,TRBV27,CASSSMTGLSHYGYTF,TGTGCCAGCAGTTCCATGACAGGGCTTTCTCACTATGGCTACACCTTC
TRBJ2-7,-,-,TRBV6-1,CASIQGGSYEQYF,TGTGCCAGCATTCAGGGGGGTTCCTACGAGCAGTACTTC
TRBJ2-1,-,TRBD2,TRBV10-2,CASSAPAGEFSYEQFF,TGCGCCAGCAGTGCCCCAGCGGGAGAGTTTAGCTATGAGCAGTTCTTC
TRBJ2-3,once,-,TRBV27,CASSLGGGTDTQYF,TGTGCCAGCAGTTTAGGGGGAGGCACAGATACGCAGTATTTT
TRBJ2-5,once,-,TRBV2,CASSEEWRETQYF,TGTGCCAGCAGTGAAGAGTGGAGAGAGACCCAGTACTTC
TRBJ2-1,once,-,TRBV6-5,CASMGLYNEQFF,TGTGCCAGCATGGGTCTCTACAATGAGCAGTTCTTC
TRBJ1-3,-,TRBD1,TRBV19,CASSVDRSGNTIYF,TGTGCCAGTAGTGTGGACAGGTCTGGAAACACCATATATTTT
TRBJ1-2,-,TRBD1,TRBV7-9,CASSLAGTGTNYGYTF,TGTGCCAGCAGCTTAGCCGGGACAGGGACTAACTATGGCTACACCTTC
TRBJ2-2,once,TRBD2,TRBV11-2,CASSPWTSGRVRGELFF,TGTGCCAGCAGCCCATGGACTAGCGGGAGGGTTCGCGGGGAGCTGTTTTTT
TRBJ2-5,-,TRBD1,TRBV29-1,CSVGPPRGETQYF,TGCAGCGTTGGACCCCCCAGGGGGGAGACCCAGTACTTC
TRBJ2-2,-,TRBD2,TRBV19,CASSILAGRTGELFF,TGTGCCAGTAGTATCTTAGCGGGTCGCACCGGGGAGCTGTTTTTT
TRBJ1-4,-,-,TRBV6-1,CASRSIFGGTLFF,TGTGCCAGCAGGAGCATTTTTGGAGGGACCCTGTTTTTT
TRBJ1-5,-,-,TRBV4-1,CASSQDPGGWSNQPQHF,TGCGCCAGCAGCCAAGACCCCGGGGGCTGGAGCAATCAGCCCCAGCATTTT
TRBJ2-5,-,-,TRBV5-5,CASSLVGGTETQYF,TGTGCCAGCAGCTTGGTGGGGGGCACGGAGACCCAGTACTTC
TRBJ2-1,-,TRBD2,TRBV7-6,CASSFPISGKYDSYNEQFF,TGTGCCAGCAGTTTTCCCATTAGCGGGAAGTATGACTCCTACAATGAGCAGTTCTTC
TRBJ2-7,-,-,TRBV5-8,CASSLWIGGIYEQYF,TGTGCCAGCAGCTTGTGGATCGGGGGCATCTACGAGCAGTACTTC
TRBJ2-7,-,TRBD1,TRBV5-1,CASSWGTGGDYEQYF,TGCGCCAGCAGCTGGGGGACAGGGGGAGACTACGAGCAGTACTTC
TRBJ1-5,-,-,TRBV7-9,CASSLVIGTGYLEQPQHF,TGTGCCAGCAGCTTAGTTATAGGGACCGGATATTTGGAACAGCCCCAGCATTTT
TRBJ2-4,-,TRBD2,TRBV29-1,CSVGGVTSGRARIQYF,TGCAGCGTTGGAGGTGTGACTAGCGGGAGGGCCCGCATTCAGTACTTC
TRBJ1-5,-,TRBD1,TRBV19,CASSMGTGLNQPQHF,TGTGCCAGTAGTATGGGGACAGGGTTGAATCAGCCCCAGCATTTT
TRBJ1-6,-,TRBD1,TRBV30,CAWKGGGKSPLHF,TGTGCCTGGAAGGGAGGGGGCAAGTCACCCCTCCACTTT
TRBJ2-7,-,TRBD1,TRBV19,CASSRDGTVSYEQYF,TGTGCCAGTAGTAGAGACGGGACAGTTTCCTACGAGCAGTACTTC
TRBJ1-5,-,TRBD1,TRBV28,CANRQGGSNQPQHF,TGTGCCAACAGACAGGGTGGTAGCAATCAGCCCCAGCATTTT
TRBJ2-7,-,-,TRBV5-6,CASSLDRGLFGGTYEQYF,TGTGCCAGCAGCTTGGACCGGGGGCTGTTCGGGGGGACCTACGAGCAGTACTTC
TRBJ2-3,-,TRBD2,TRBV19,CASTMTRGGDTQYF,TGTGCCAGTACAATGACCCGGGGGGGAGATACGCAGTATTTT
TRBJ2-1,-,-,TRBV30,CAWEHGTEQFF,TGTGCCTGGGAGCACGGGACAGAGCAGTTCTTC
TRBJ1-2,-,-,TRBV30,CAWRTSNTYGYTF,TGTGCCTGGAGAACAAGTAACACCTATGGCTACACCTTC
TRBJ2-7,-,-,TRBV29-1,CSVLQDLNEQYF,TGCAGCGTTTTACAGGACCTCAACGAGCAGTACTTC
TRBJ1-5,-,TRBD1,TRBV4-2,CASSQDPPGTAILWPQHF,TGTGCCAGCAGCCAAGATCCACCCGGGACAGCGATCCTATGGCCCCAGCATTTT
TRBJ2-5,-,-,TRBV14,CASSPTAGAPGAQYF,TGTGCCAGCAGCCCTACCGCAGGGGCGCCAGGGGCCCAGTACTTC
TRBJ1-3,-,TRBD1,TRBV19,CASSAATGTGPGNTIYF,TGTGCCAGTAGTGCAGCGACCGGGACAGGGCCTGGAAACACCATATATTTT
TRBJ2-1,-,-,TRBV27,CASSFPSGEQFF,TGTGCCAGCAGTTTCCCGTCCGGAGAGCAGTTCTTC
TRBJ2-7,-,-,TRBV5-1,CASSLPGEVGEQYF,TGCGCCAGCAGCTTGCCAGGGGAGGTTGGCGAGCAGTACTTC
TRBJ2-1,-,-,TRBV10-2,CASSEGAGRPYNEQFF,TGCGCCAGCAGTGAAGGGGCAGGGAGGCCTTACAATGAGCAGTTCTTC
TRBJ2-2,-,TRBD2,TRBV9,CASSSSGRAFTGELFF,TGTGCCAGCAGCTCTAGCGGGAGGGCCTTCACCGGGGAGCTGTTTTTT
TRBJ1-1,-,-,TRBV12-5,CASGPPSPVPEAFF,TGTGCTAGTGGTCCCCCGAGCCCAGTCCCCGAAGCTTTCTTT
TRBJ1-5,few,-,TRBV27,CASSLYRDQPQHF,TGTGCCAGCAGTTTATACAGGGACCAGCCCCAGCATTTT
TRBJ1-1,-,-,TRBV19,CASRGRHTEAFF,TGTGCCAGTAGGGGGCGTCACACTGAAGCTTTCTTT
TRBJ1-2,-,-,TRBV9,CASSPYLGVRAGGDGYTF,TGTGCCAGCAGCCCTTATTTGGGAGTCCGTGCCGGTGGAGATGGCTACACCTTC
TRBJ2-2,few,TRBD1,TRBV2,CASSPWGTVTGELFF,TGTGCCAGCAGTCCCTGGGGGACAGTAACCGGGGAGCTGTTTTTT
TRBJ1-1,-,-,TRBV7-6,CASAPTRGGGTEAFF,TGTGCCAGCGCCCCCACTAGGGGCGGGGGCACTGAAGCTTTCTTT
TRBJ2-7,-,-,TRBV9,CASSVELASEQYF,TGTGCCAGCAGCGTAGAACTAGCAAGCGAGCAGTACTTC
TRBJ2-7,-,-,TRBV10-3,CAISRTESTYEQYF,TGTGCCATCAGTCGGACGGAGAGTACCTACGAGCAGTACTTC
TRBJ1-2,-,-,TRBV6-5,CASSLDRTNYGYTF,TGTGCCAGCAGTTTAGACAGAACTAACTATGGCTACACCTTC
TRBJ2-3,-,-,TRBV18,CASSYGSGPTDTQYF,TGTGCCAGCTCATACGGTTCAGGTCCCACAGATACGCAGTATTTT